These T cell receptor beta chains were read from a single sample in a study of blood T cells in healthy people across ages. One entry per CDR3 protein results from TCRdb running MiXCR on the 5' RACE reads. The table shows about 800,000 distinct CDR3 sequences, with about 42% occurring only once. Sequencing was carried out using blood. These TCRs come from a man aged 80 or over in good health. Each CDR3 is given with its conserved first and last residue. D genes are given only for firm matches. Clone size is given for some rows only: seen once, a few or many times, or a class if the clone is expanded.

V gene	J gene	clone size	D gene	CDR3 protein	CDR3 DNA
TRBV3-1	TRBJ2-1	.	.	CASSQDPGGGYNEQFF	TGTGCCAGCAGCCAAGATCCCGGAGGGGGCTACAATGAGCAGTTCTTC
TRBV25-1	TRBJ2-7	.	.	CASTAGLGEQYF	TGTGCCAGCACCGCGGGCCTCGGGGAGCAGTACTTC
TRBV7-2	TRBJ2-7	.	TRBD2	CASGGGGSQYF	TGTGCCAGTGGCGGGGGGGGATCCCAGTACTTC
TRBV5-4	TRBJ1-2	.	TRBD1	CASSSRDRDAYGYTF	TGTGCCAGCAGCTCCCGGGACAGGGATGCCTATGGCTACACCTTC
TRBV28	TRBJ2-1	.	TRBD2	CASSLPLAGRVRNEQFF	TGTGCCAGCAGTTTACCCCTAGCGGGAAGGGTGAGGAATGAGCAGTTCTTC
TRBV29-1	TRBJ2-2	.	TRBD2	CSVSGLAGNTGELFF	TGCAGCGTCTCCGGACTAGCGGGAAACACCGGGGAGCTGTTTTTT
TRBV5-3	TRBJ2-1	.	TRBD2	CARSLTGGQGNEQFF	TGTGCCAGAAGCTTGACGGGAGGGCAGGGAAATGAGCAGTTCTTC
TRBV7-8	TRBJ2-5	.	TRBD2	CASSWNLAGGRETQYF	TGTGCCAGCAGCTGGAACTTAGCGGGGGGGAGAGAGACCCAGTACTTC
TRBV7-8	TRBJ2-7	.	.	CASSLSPRRGQYF	TGTGCCAGCAGCTTAAGCCCCAGGAGAGGGCAGTACTTC
TRBV7-2	TRBJ2-1	.	TRBD2	CASSSRTSIHEQFF	TGTGCCAGCAGCTCAAGGACTAGCATCCATGAGCAGTTCTTC
TRBV19	TRBJ2-1	few	.	CASSIPSGEQFF	TGTGCCAGTAGTATCCCTAGTGGTGAGCAGTTCTTC
TRBV6-6	TRBJ1-1	.	TRBD1	CASRFGTGLYAEAFF	TGTGCCAGCAGATTCGGGACAGGGCTGTACGCTGAAGCTTTCTTT
TRBV2	TRBJ2-1	.	.	CASEADVTYKEQFF	TGTGCCAGCGAGGCGGACGTGACCTACAAGGAGCAGTTCTTC
TRBV29-1	TRBJ2-7	.	TRBD2	CSVESGGGQYF	TGCAGCGTTGAATCGGGGGGAGGGCAGTACTTC
TRBV20-1	TRBJ2-3	.	.	CSARGLHSTDTQYF	TGCAGTGCTAGAGGCCTTCATAGCACAGATACGCAGTATTTT
TRBV24-1	TRBJ2-4	.	.	CATSDRSEQYF	TGTGCCACCAGTGATCGGAGTGAGCAGTACTTC
TRBV20-1	TRBJ1-2	.	TRBD1	CSAGTAVDGYTF	TGCAGTGCGGGGACAGCGGTGGATGGCTACACCTTC
TRBV29-1	TRBJ2-7	.	TRBD1	CSAGTGGLYEQYF	TGCAGCGCCGGGACAGGGGGCCTTTACGAGCAGTACTTC
TRBV25-1	TRBJ2-7	.	TRBD1	CASSDFGQGGEQYF	TGTGCCAGCAGTGACTTCGGACAGGGGGGCGAGCAGTACTTC
TRBV20-1	TRBJ2-5	few	.	CSARDERNQETQYF	TGCAGTGCTAGAGACGAGCGGAACCAAGAGACCCAGTACTTC
TRBV20-1	TRBJ2-3	few	.	CSASLDTQYF	TGCAGTGCTAGTTTAGATACGCAGTATTTT
TRBV9	TRBJ2-5	few	TRBD2	CASGTSGGQETQYF	TGTGCCAGCGGAACTAGCGGGGGCCAAGAGACCCAGTACTTC
TRBV5-8	TRBJ2-5	.	TRBD2	CASSLGLAGFQETQYF	TGTGCCAGCAGCTTGGGACTAGCGGGTTTCCAAGAGACCCAGTACTTC
TRBV20-1	TRBJ1-2	many	TRBD1	CSAPGQVDGYTF	TGCAGTGCTCCCGGACAGGTTGATGGCTACACCTTC